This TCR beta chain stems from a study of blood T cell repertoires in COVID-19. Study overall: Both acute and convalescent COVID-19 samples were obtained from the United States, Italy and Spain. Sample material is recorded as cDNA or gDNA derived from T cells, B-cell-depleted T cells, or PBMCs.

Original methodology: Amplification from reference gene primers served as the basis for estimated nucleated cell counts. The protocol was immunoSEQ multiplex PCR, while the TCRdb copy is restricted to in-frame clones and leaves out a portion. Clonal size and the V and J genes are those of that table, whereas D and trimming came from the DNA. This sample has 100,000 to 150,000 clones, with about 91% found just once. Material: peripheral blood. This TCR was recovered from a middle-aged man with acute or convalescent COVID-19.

The CDR3 spells CASSLGTGGDSNYGYTF. The CDR3, as DNA: TGCGCCAGCAGCTTGGGAACAGGGGGGGACTCTAACTATGGCTACACCTTC. The J gene is TRBJ1-2, the V gene TRBV5-1; 8 nucleotides agree with TRBD1. Looked up from germline, CDR1 is SGHRS and CDR2 is YFSETQ. This CDR3 is 17 amino acids long. J was trimmed by 0 bases and V by 0 bases; bases with no gene match: 7.